The next 28 T cell receptor beta chains were all read from a single sample in a study of blood T cell repertoires in COVID-19. Measured with immunoSEQ multiplex PCR; TCRdb has only the in-frame clones, and not every one. The data show some 130,000 clones, with around 88% seen just once and 10% held by the top ten. Sequenced input: peripheral blood. These receptors were obtained from a man between 50 and 59 years old with acute or convalescent COVID-19.

The CDR3 nucleotides read TGTGCCACCTACGGGGGGTATGGCACTGAAGCTTTCTTT. This codes for CATYGGYGTEAFF. The genes are TRBV28 and TRBJ1-1, with a weak D call TRBD1 (5 bases). Per germline, CDR1 MDHEN and CDR2 SYDVKM. The germline V and J ends were trimmed by 10 bases and 4 bases, with 16 bases remaining between them. There are 13 residues in the CDR3.

The CDR3 sequence: CASRIGTAANSPLHF. As DNA, the CDR3 is TGTGCCAGCAGGATTGGGACAGCCGCTAATTCACCCCTCCACTTT. The genes are TRBV5-4 and TRBJ1-6, with 7 nucleotides matching TRBD1. V was pared by 5 bases and J by 6 bases, with 8 bases of the junction left unmatched. This CDR3 has 15 residues. Germline CDR1 SGHNT, CDR2 YYREEE (reference sequence).

The J gene is TRBJ2-1, the V gene TRBV3-1 (or the pseudogene TRBV3-2); D might be TRBD2 (5 bases). V shed 4 bases and J shed 0 bases, with 13 bases lying between them. CDR1 and CDR2 (germline): LGHDT, YNNKEL (reference sequence). This CDR3 comprises 16 residues. CDR3 in amino acids: CASSLLSAGSYNEQFF. CDR3 in DNA: TGTGCCAGCAGCCTCCTCTCCGCGGGCTCCTACAATGAGCAGTTCTTC.

This chain joins TRBV10-2 and TRBJ1-5; D uncertain. The CDR3 sequence is 15 residues long. Germline V gives CDR1 WSHSY, CDR2 SAAADI. Trimming left V 0 bases short and J 2 bases short, with 8 bases between. As DNA, the CDR3 is TGCGCCAGCAGTGAGTCGGCCTTTGGCAATCAGCCCCAGCATTTT. Translation gives CASSESAFGNQPQHF.

CDR3 sequence (DNA): TGTGCCAGCAGTTCACAGGGGGCGCTTAACTATGGCTACACCTTC. The encoded protein is CASSSQGALNYGYTF. V usage is TRBV27 and J usage is TRBJ1-2; 9 bases agree with TRBD1. The ends lost 4 bases at V and 1 base at J; junction bases unmatched: 4. The CDR3 loop spans 15 amino acids. Looked up from germline, CDR1 is MNHEY and CDR2 is SMNVEV (reference sequence).

This clone appeared a single time. V is TRBV7-3 and J is TRBJ2-3; 7 bases are shared with TRBD1. V shed 4 bases and J 3 bases; nucleotides not matched to a gene: 1. CDR1 is SGHTA and CDR2 is FQGTGA in the germline V gene. The CDR3 is made up of 13 amino acids. CDR3 DNA sequence: TGTGCCAGCAGCTCGGGACAGACAGATACGCAGTATTTT. Its translation is CASSSGQTDTQYF.

V is TRBV5-1 and J is TRBJ1-2; a weak D match, TRBD1 (6 bases). CDR1 SGHRS and CDR2 YFSETQ come from the germline V gene. This CDR3 is 14 amino acids long. Trimming shortened V by 4 bases and J by 7 bases, and 17 bases separated the two germline ends. This chain's CDR3 is CASSPLAGAGGYTF. The CDR3 DNA reads as TGCGCCAGCAGCCCCCTGGCAGGGGCGGGTGGCTACACCTTC.

As DNA, the CDR3 is TGTGCCAGCAAACCGACAGGGACTAATGAGCAGTTCTTC. This codes for CASKPTGTNEQFF. This rearrangement joins TRBV6-5 to TRBJ2-1, with a weak D call TRBD1 (7 bases). This CDR3 has 13 residues. CDR1 and CDR2 from the germline V gene are MNHEY and SVGAGI. V was pared by 7 bases and J by 7 bases, with 14 bases between.

The chain employs TRBV4-1 and TRBJ1-2, with 7 bases that match TRBD1. The CDR3 totals 14 residues. Germline assignment: CDR1 MGHRA and CDR2 YSYEKL. V shed 8 bases, J shed 2 bases, and the junction held 8 bases outside the gene matches. CDR3 DNA: TGCGCCAGCGGCGGACAGGCGAACAACTATGGCTACACCTTC. Translation gives CASGGQANNYGYTF.

The V call is TRBV19, the J call TRBJ1-5; no clear D gene. Trimming cost V 3 bases and J 4 bases, with 16 bases left between them. The CDR3 is 16 residues long. In germline, CDR1 is LNHDA, CDR2 SQIVND (reference sequence). The CDR3 DNA follows: TGTGCCAGTAGTATTTTAAGAGGGCAGACAAATCAGCCCCAGCATTTT. Translation: CASSILRGQTNQPQHF.

The chain uses TRBV7-2 and TRBJ1-5, with a weak D call TRBD1 (6 bases). The CDR3 spans 17 residues. V dropped 0 bases and J dropped 11 bases, with 23 bases sitting between them. The germline V gene has CDR1 SGHTA and CDR2 FQGNSA. CDR3 in DNA: TGTGCCAGCAGCTTAGCCCGAACAGGGACCCACGCGAGGACCCAGCATTTT. Translating gives CASSLARTGTHARTQHF.

The gene calls are TRBV19 and TRBJ1-2; unclear D gene. There are 17 residues in the CDR3. CDR1 is LNHDA, CDR2 SQIVND, per germline (reference sequence). Trimming removed 6 bases at V and 3 bases at J, with 23 bases between. CDR3 in DNA: TGTGCCAGTAGCCCGAGGTTTTCGGGGATCCACTACTATGGCTACACCTTC. It yields the protein CASSPRFSGIHYYGYTF.

This chain uses TRBV5-6 with TRBJ1-5; D unresolved. Deletions cut 3 bases from V and 2 bases from J, with 12 bases between. This CDR3 spans 15 amino acids. Germline loops: CDR1 SGHDT, CDR2 YYEEEE. The CDR3, as DNA: TGTGCCAGCAGCTCCGGGAGATTGGGCAATCAGCCCCAGCATTTT. It encodes CASSSGRLGNQPQHF.

This chain connects TRBV7-9 to TRBJ2-7, with 10 bases aligning to TRBD1. V lost 2 bases to trimming and J lost 5 bases; unmatched junction nucleotides: 3. The CDR3 is 14 residues long. Germline V lookup: CDR1 SEHNR, CDR2 FQNEAQ (reference sequence). Here the CDR3 DNA reads TGTGCCAGCAGCTTACGGGGGACAGGGGACGAGCAGTACTTC. Protein sequence: CASSLRGTGDEQYF.

The rearrangement uses TRBV19 and TRBJ1-1, with 7 bases matching TRBD1. CDR3 size: 17 residues. Losses at the gene ends were 6 bases for V and 7 bases for J; bases not matched to a gene: 20. Germline V gene lookup returns CDR1 LNHDA and CDR2 SQIVND (reference sequence). The CDR3: CASSPNMQGVDKYEAFF. DNA for the CDR3: TGTGCCAGTAGCCCAAACATGCAGGGGGTCGATAAGTATGAAGCTTTCTTT.

The rearrangement uses TRBV6-5 and TRBJ2-1; TRBD2 might be the D (6 bases). Looked up from germline, CDR1 is MNHEY and CDR2 is SVGAGI. CDR3 length equals 14 residues. V lost 2 bases and J 7 bases, leaving 12 bases between the germline ends. In DNA, the CDR3 is TGTGCCAGCAGTTACATGGTAGCGGCAAATGAGCAGTTCTTC. Amino acid sequence: CASSYMVAANEQFF.

V usage is TRBV5-1 and J usage is TRBJ1-1; tentatively, D is TRBD1 (5 bases). This CDR3 is 15 amino acids long. CDR1 and CDR2 from the germline V gene are SGHRS and YFSETQ. V gave up 2 bases and J gave up 1 base, with 12 bases separating them. DNA of the CDR3: TGCGCCAGCAGCTTCGCGGGACGGACGAACACTGAAGCTTTCTTT. Translation: CASSFAGRTNTEAFF.

The chain employs TRBV4-1 and TRBJ1-5; no clear D gene. The CDR3 length is 13 residues. Germline lookup yields CDR1 MGHRA and CDR2 YSYEKL. The V end was cut by 4 bases, the J end by 6 bases, with 10 bases between. The CDR3 loop is CASSPVAVQPQHF. The CDR3 DNA sequence: TGCGCCAGCAGCCCCGTAGCCGTTCAGCCCCAGCATTTT.

This clone has only one observation. In DNA form, the CDR3 reads TGTGCCAGCAGGGACTTTATCGGGGAGCTGTTTTTT. It is translated as CASRDFIGELFF. The chain couples TRBV2 to TRBJ2-2; a weak D match, TRBD2 (5 bases). The ends were cut back, 6 bases at V and 7 bases at J, with 9 bases in the middle. The CDR3 is 12 amino acids. Germline loops: CDR1 SNHLY, CDR2 FYNNEI.

The V gene is TRBV6-5, the J gene TRBJ1-6, with D tentatively TRBD1 (5 bases). Germline values: CDR1 MNHEY, CDR2 SVGAGI. With 8 bases removed from V and 2 bases from J, the gap between germline ends came to 10 bases. This CDR3 spans 14 amino acids. The CDR3: CASLTETYNSPLHF. The DNA of the CDR3 is TGTGCCAGCCTGACAGAAACCTATAATTCACCCCTCCACTTT.

V is TRBV2 and J is TRBJ1-2; a possible D gene is TRBD1 (6 bases). Germline CDR1 SNHLY, CDR2 FYNNEI. This CDR3 comprises 15 residues. V was shortened by 4 bases and J by 5 bases, with 17 bases between the two germline ends. CDR3 coding DNA: TGTGCCAGCAGTGCCACCCTGGGACAAACGTATGGCTACACCTTC. It specifies CASSATLGQTYGYTF. The whole variable domain, filled in from reference TRBV2 and TRBJ1-2, reads EPEVTQTPSHQVTQMGQEVILRCVPISNHLYFYWYRQILGQKVEFLVSFYNNEISEKSEIFDDQFSVERPDGSNFTLKIRSTKLEDSAMYFCASSATLGQTYGYTFGSGTRLTVV.

The CDR3 spells CASSRLAVGYQETQYF. The CDR3 DNA sequence: TGTGCCAGCAGCAGACTAGCGGTTGGGTACCAAGAGACCCAGTACTTC. This sequence joins TRBV2 and TRBJ2-5, with 9 positions matching TRBD2. From germline, CDR1 is SNHLY and CDR2 FYNNEI. V shed 6 bases and J 0 bases; nucleotides not matched to a gene: 8. The CDR3 spans 16 residues.

The rearrangement joins TRBV2 to TRBJ1-2; 7 nucleotides align to TRBD1. Germline V gene sequence: CDR1 SNHLY, CDR2 FYNNEI. This CDR3 region has 13 residues. V dropped 5 bases and J dropped 4; count of bases not matched to a gene: 4. CDR3 residues: CASSQTGTYGYTF. The CDR3 nucleotides are TGTGCCAGCAGTCAGACAGGGACCTATGGCTACACCTTC.

The V call is TRBV5-6, the J call TRBJ2-2, with TRBD1 matching 11 bases. CDR3 size: 16 residues. The trim removed 4 bases at V and 4 bases at J, leaving 6 bases unmatched. Germline V gives CDR1 SGHDT, CDR2 YYEEEE. CDR3 DNA sequence: TGTGCCAGCAGCCCTAGGACAGGGGGCTTCACCGGGGAGCTGTTTTTT. It translates to CASSPRTGGFTGELFF.

The rearrangement joins TRBV14 to TRBJ1-6; no definite D call. With 5 bases removed from V and 10 bases from J, the gap between germline ends came to 12 bases. Germline V gene lookup returns CDR1 SGHDN and CDR2 FVKESK. The CDR3 extends over 13 amino acids. The CDR3 reads CASSRSGRSPLHF. The DNA of the CDR3 is TGTGCCAGCAGCAGAAGCGGTCGCTCACCCCTCCACTTT.

Only a few counts were recorded for this clone. The chain combines TRBV7-9 with TRBJ1-2; 7 bases agree with TRBD1. Germline V gives CDR1 SEHNR, CDR2 FQNEAQ (reference sequence). The CDR3 totals 15 residues. Trimming took 5 bases from V and 7 from J; bases not matched to a gene: 13. The CDR3 DNA sequence: TGTGCCAGCAGCCCGGGGAACAGGGGTAGGAGTGGCTACACCTTC. Protein: CASSPGNRGRSGYTF.

The chain recombines TRBV29-1 with TRBJ2-1; D call uncertain. Trimming removed 7 bases from V and 8 bases from J, with 12 bases in between. Germline V gene data show CDR1 as SQVTM and CDR2 as ANQGSEA. The CDR3 sequence is 11 residues long. The CDR3 DNA follows: TGCAGCGCCCAGACCGCGGATGAGCAGTTCTTC. Residues: CSAQTADEQFF.

This clone was counted ten times or more. This chain connects TRBV12-3 or TRBV12-4 to TRBJ2-7; 7 positions agree with TRBD2. The CDR3 loop spans 13 amino acids. The V and J ends lost 5 bases and 2 bases, in that order; junction bases with no gene match: 3. Here the CDR3 reads CASSSGVPYEQYF. In DNA form, the CDR3 reads TGTGCCAGCAGTAGCGGGGTCCCCTACGAGCAGTACTTC.